This T cell receptor (beta chain) was obtained from a study of CD8 T cells in Susac syndrome. RNA in amounts of 0.5 to 1 ug was reverse transcribed with random hexamers. MiXCR was run by TCRdb on the immunoSEQ multiplex PCR reads, yielding one entry per CDR3 protein. The sample records a few hundred thousand distinct CDR3 sequences, roughly nine tenths being singletons. Sequences were obtained from CD4+ T cells from PBMCs. The sequence derives from a human donor with multiple sclerosis.

Written as DNA, the CDR3 is TGCAGTGCTAGAGATATGGGACTAGGAACCGGGGAGCTGTTTTTT. Its translation is CSARDMGLGTGELFF. This sequence joins TRBV20-1 and TRBJ2-2; 8 nucleotides match TRBD2. The CDR3 covers 15 residues. The V segment lost 0 bases and the J segment 5 bases; nucleotides outside the gene matches: 5. The germline gives CDR1 DFQATT, CDR2 SNEGSKA (reference sequence).